This T cell receptor (beta chain) was found in a study of post-analysis software for immune sequencing data. Across the whole study: As for disease course, relapsing-remitting, secondary progressive and progressive-relapsing multiple sclerosis were all included. Study-wide results and limits: Compared with controls, patients had more of about five TRBV segments, including TRBV5-6, TRBV5-1 and TRBV20-1. Controls showed significantly higher normalized Chao1 diversity than did multiple sclerosis patients.

V lost 10 bases to trimming and J lost 0 bases, with 5 bases between them. This CDR3 region has 11 residues. Ten or more counts support this clonotype. Its antigen is undetermined. The authors incorporated unique molecular identifiers into the TCR beta cDNA libraries. Each sample of roughly 0.95 to 10 million input T cells yielded 500,000 or so cDNA molecules, so each molecule approximated one T cell. TCRdb re-called the PCR reads through MiXCR, storing one row per CDR3 protein. The data show about 460,000 distinct CDR3 sequences, 45% seen once. This TCR derives from a girl aged 10-17 years with multiple sclerosis. The sample taken for sequencing was blood. This chain links TRBV12-3 or TRBV12-4 with TRBJ2-3, with no clear D. The CDR3 loop is CATSSTDTQYF. CDR3 in DNA: TGTGCCACCTCTAGCACAGATACGCAGTATTTT.